This T cell receptor (beta chain) was sequenced in a study of cytomegalovirus exposure and HLA in healthy donors. Generated by immunoSEQ multiplex PCR, the TCRdb table keeps only in-frame clones and is missing some. The repertoire holds under 150,000 clones, with around 84% as singletons. V was pared by 2 bases and J by 3 bases, with 11 bases between. CDR1 and CDR2 (germline): SGHAT, FQNNGV. The CDR3 length is 14 residues. This chain connects TRBV11-2 to TRBJ2-7, with a weak D call TRBD1 (5 bases). The clonotype originates from a young man in good health and CMV-seropositive. Input material: PBMCs. The CDR3 sequence: CASSLIQGIYEQYF. In nucleotides, the CDR3 is TGTGCCAGCAGCTTAATCCAGGGTATCTACGAGCAGTACTTC.